Listed below are T cell receptor beta chains from one sample, sequenced in a study of blood T cell repertoires in COVID-19. Libraries were prepared by immunoSEQ multiplex PCR; TCRdb keeps only in-frame clonotypes and omits some of them. This sample yields about 250,000 clones, of which around 83% are seen a single time; roughly 4.7% belongs to the top ten. The specimen was PBMCs or T cells enriched from blood (not recorded which). These receptors were obtained from a man aged 35-49 years who had been exposed to COVID-19. CDR3s include the opening cysteine and the closing phenylalanine or tryptophan. The order of the fields is V gene, clone size, D gene, J gene, CDR3 DNA, CDR3 protein. D genes are given only for firm matches. Size values are once, few and many counts, or a class for expanded clones, and some rows have none.

V: TRBV6-4; size: NA; D: NA; J: TRBJ2-1; DNA: TGTGCCAGCAGTGACGGGGGCAGGGTAAGCAATGAGCAGTTCTTC; CDR3: CASSDGGRVSNEQFF
V: TRBV11-2; size: NA; D: NA; J: TRBJ1-2; DNA: TGTGCCAGCGGCCGTTTACAGGGAAATGGCTACACCTTC; CDR3: CASGRLQGNGYTF
V: TRBV11-3; size: NA; D: TRBD2; J: TRBJ2-7; DNA: TGTGCCAGCAGCTTAGATGGTGCGGGAGCCTACGAGCAGTACTTC; CDR3: CASSLDGAGAYEQYF
V: TRBV30; size: NA; D: TRBD1; J: TRBJ1-6; DNA: TGTGCCTGGAGTGTACAGGGGCCTAATTCACCCCTCCACTTT; CDR3: CAWSVQGPNSPLHF
V: TRBV6-5; size: NA; D: NA; J: TRBJ1-3; DNA: TGTGCCAGCGCGGGATCCCTGGGTGGAAACACCATATATTTT; CDR3: CASAGSLGGNTIYF
V: TRBV30; size: NA; D: NA; J: TRBJ2-7; DNA: TGTGCCTGGAGCGAACCGAGGGACTCCTACTACGAGCAGTACTTC; CDR3: CAWSEPRDSYYEQYF
V: TRBV7-2; size: NA; D: NA; J: TRBJ1-5; DNA: TGTGCCAGCAGCTTAACGGCAGGGCGAGATCAGCCCCAGCATTTT; CDR3: CASSLTAGRDQPQHF
V: TRBV19; size: NA; D: TRBD2; J: TRBJ2-1; DNA: TGTGCCAGTAGTATAGGACGACTAGCGGGAGGGCTTTCTATTACTAATGAGCAGTTCTTC; CDR3: CASSIGRLAGGLSITNEQFF
V: TRBV18; size: NA; D: NA; J: TRBJ2-3; DNA: TGTGCCAGCTCGTTAATAGCGTCCCAAACTAGCACAGATACGCAGTATTTT; CDR3: CASSLIASQTSTDTQYF
V: TRBV19; size: NA; D: TRBD1; J: TRBJ1-1; DNA: TGTGCCAGTAATCAACGGGGGACAGCAACCGAAGCTTTCTTT; CDR3: CASNQRGTATEAFF
V: TRBV30; size: NA; D: TRBD2; J: TRBJ2-1; DNA: TGTGCCTGGAGAGGACTAGTAGGGCCAAATGAGCAGTTCTTC; CDR3: CAWRGLVGPNEQFF
V: TRBV6-5; size: NA; D: TRBD1; J: TRBJ2-1; DNA: TGTGCCAGCAGGAGACAGGGGCTAACCTACAATGAGCAGTTCTTC; CDR3: CASRRQGLTYNEQFF
V: TRBV28; size: NA; D: TRBD1; J: TRBJ2-7; DNA: TGTGCCAGCAGTCAGACAGGGTTCGAGCAGTACTTC; CDR3: CASSQTGFEQYF
V: TRBV18; size: NA; D: TRBD1; J: TRBJ1-5; DNA: TGTGCCAGCTCCGACAGGGACGTAAATAGCAATCAGCCCCAGCATTTT; CDR3: CASSDRDVNSNQPQHF
V: TRBV27; size: NA; D: TRBD2; J: TRBJ2-7; DNA: TGTGCCAGCAGTTCCGGACTAGCGGGAGCCCACGAGCAGTACTTC; CDR3: CASSSGLAGAHEQYF
V: TRBV19; size: NA; D: TRBD1; J: TRBJ2-5; DNA: TGTGCCAGTAGTATAGGGGGACAGATGAAAGAGACCCAGTACTTC; CDR3: CASSIGGQMKETQYF
V: TRBV7-7; size: few; D: TRBD2; J: TRBJ2-1; DNA: TGTGCTAGCAGCTTAGGGGCGGGAGCCCGGGCCCACAATGAGCAGTTCTTC; CDR3: CASSLGAGARAHNEQFF
V: TRBV6-5; size: NA; D: NA; J: TRBJ1-1; DNA: TGTGCCAGCAGTTATCGGGTGGGGAACACTGAAGCTTTCTTT; CDR3: CASSYRVGNTEAFF
V: TRBV27; size: NA; D: NA; J: TRBJ2-2; DNA: TGTGCCAGCAGTTTATTAAGACTAGATATGTCCGGGGAGCTGTTTTTT; CDR3: CASSLLRLDMSGELFF
V: TRBV7-7; size: NA; D: NA; J: TRBJ2-5; DNA: TGTGCTAGCAGCTTAGCCCCCGACTCCCCTGGTATGACCCAGTACTTC; CDR3: CASSLAPDSPGMTQYF
V: TRBV7-2; size: NA; D: TRBD2; J: TRBJ2-3; DNA: TGTGCCAGCAGCCGGACTAGCGGGGGGACAGATACGCAGTATTTT; CDR3: CASSRTSGGTDTQYF
V: TRBV5-1; size: NA; D: NA; J: TRBJ2-1; DNA: TGCGCCAGCAGCTTGGGGGGGGGCAGTCCCTACAATGAGCAGTTCTTC; CDR3: CASSLGGGSPYNEQFF
V: TRBV7-8; size: once; D: NA; J: TRBJ1-2; DNA: TGTGCCAGCAGCTTAGGTGGACAGCCCTATGGCTACACCTTC; CDR3: CASSLGGQPYGYTF
V: TRBV2; size: NA; D: NA; J: TRBJ2-7; DNA: TGTGCCAGCTCTAGATCCTACGAGCAGTACTTC; CDR3: CASSRSYEQYF
V: TRBV2; size: NA; D: TRBD2; J: TRBJ2-1; DNA: TGTGCCAGCAGTAGTGCTGGGACTAGCGTTTACAATGAGCAGTTCTTC; CDR3: CASSSAGTSVYNEQFF
V: TRBV5-1; size: NA; D: NA; J: TRBJ1-6; DNA: TGCGCCAGCAGGGGAGACAGGATACACGACTATAATTCACCCCTCCACTTT; CDR3: CASRGDRIHDYNSPLHF
V: TRBV4-1; size: NA; D: TRBD1; J: TRBJ1-2; DNA: TGCGCCAGCAGCCAAGACTTCTTGGGACAGGGTTTATTTTATCGTGGCTACACCTTC; CDR3: CASSQDFLGQGLFYRGYTF
V: TRBV11-3; size: NA; D: NA; J: TRBJ2-3; DNA: TGTGCCAGCAGCCCTCCTAATACTGCAGATACGCAGTATTTT; CDR3: CASSPPNTADTQYF
V: TRBV7-3; size: NA; D: NA; J: TRBJ2-4; DNA: TGTGCCAGCAGCTTAGGACACGTGGTAGCCAAAAACATTCAGTACTTC; CDR3: CASSLGHVVAKNIQYF
V: TRBV3-1/TRBV3-2; size: NA; D: TRBD2; J: TRBJ2-3; DNA: TGTGCCAGCAGCCAATCTATTGGGCCTAGCGGGAGTTTTGGCACAGATACGCAGTATTTT; CDR3: CASSQSIGPSGSFGTDTQYF
V: TRBV5-1; size: NA; D: TRBD2; J: TRBJ2-3; DNA: TGCGCCAGCAGAAGTAGCGGGAGAGGTGGCACAGATACGCAGTATTTT; CDR3: CASRSSGRGGTDTQYF
V: TRBV7-3; size: NA; D: TRBD1; J: TRBJ2-6; DNA: TGTGCCAGCGGCCGGGACAGGGTCCCTGGGGCCAACGTCCTGACTTTC; CDR3: CASGRDRVPGANVLTF
V: TRBV7-8; size: NA; D: NA; J: TRBJ2-7; DNA: TGTGCCAGCAGCTTAGCCCGCCGACTAGTGTTTGCAGACTACGAGCAGTACTTC; CDR3: CASSLARRLVFADYEQYF
V: TRBV5-6; size: NA; D: NA; J: TRBJ1-2; DNA: TGTGCCAGCAGCTTGGGGGCAGCAGCAAAAGGCTACACCTTC; CDR3: CASSLGAAAKGYTF
V: TRBV5-5; size: NA; D: TRBD1; J: TRBJ2-7; DNA: TGTGCCAGCAGCTTCCTCGGGACAGCATCCTACGAGCAGTACTTC; CDR3: CASSFLGTASYEQYF
V: TRBV5-8; size: NA; D: NA; J: TRBJ1-5; DNA: TGTGCCAGCAGCTTACGGGGCAATCAGCCCCAGCATTTT; CDR3: CASSLRGNQPQHF
V: TRBV9; size: NA; D: TRBD1; J: TRBJ2-3; DNA: TGTGCCAGCAGCGTAGAGGACAGGGTGACAGATACGCAGTATTTT; CDR3: CASSVEDRVTDTQYF
V: TRBV7-9; size: NA; D: NA; J: TRBJ1-4; DNA: TGTGCCAGCAGCTTAGGGGCGGGGTGGACGGCAACTAATGAAAAACTGTTTTTT; CDR3: CASSLGAGWTATNEKLFF
V: TRBV30; size: few; D: TRBD2; J: TRBJ2-1; DNA: TGTGCCTGGAGTGTACGGCTAGCGGGGAATGAGCAGTTCTTC; CDR3: CAWSVRLAGNEQFF
V: TRBV6-5; size: few; D: NA; J: TRBJ1-2; DNA: TGTGCCAGCAGTTTGGCGGGGGATGGCTACACCTTC; CDR3: CASSLAGDGYTF
V: TRBV5-6; size: NA; D: NA; J: TRBJ1-1; DNA: TGTGCCAGCAGCTCAAGGGGGGGCACTGAAGCTTTCTTT; CDR3: CASSSRGGTEAFF
V: TRBV2; size: NA; D: NA; J: TRBJ1-1; DNA: TGTGCCAGCAGTGCCCAGGGGACACTGAACACTGAAGCTTTCTTT; CDR3: CASSAQGTLNTEAFF
V: TRBV7-4; size: NA; D: TRBD1; J: TRBJ1-2; DNA: TGTGCCAGCAGCCTGAAACCGGGACAGTGCTATGGCTACACCTTC; CDR3: CASSLKPGQCYGYTF
V: TRBV2; size: NA; D: NA; J: TRBJ2-5; DNA: TGTGCCAGCAGTGGTGCTAGCTTCAACCAAGAGACCCAGTACTTC; CDR3: CASSGASFNQETQYF
V: TRBV29-1; size: NA; D: NA; J: TRBJ2-6; DNA: TGCAGCGTTGGGTCCCGCAGGGCCCAAACACACTCTGGGGCCAACGTCCTGACTTTC; CDR3: CSVGSRRAQTHSGANVLTF
V: TRBV27; size: NA; D: NA; J: TRBJ2-7; DNA: TGTGCCAGCAGTCGGACAGTCACCTACGAGCAGTACTTC; CDR3: CASSRTVTYEQYF
V: TRBV6-1; size: NA; D: NA; J: TRBJ2-3; DNA: TGTGCCAGCAGTGAAGAGGCAGGTGGGGGGACAGATACGCAGTATTTT; CDR3: CASSEEAGGGTDTQYF
V: TRBV28; size: NA; D: TRBD1; J: TRBJ1-2; DNA: TGTGCCAGCTTAACGAGAACAGGGACAGACTATGGCTACACCTTC; CDR3: CASLTRTGTDYGYTF
V: TRBV30; size: NA; D: NA; J: TRBJ2-3; DNA: TGTGCCTGGAGCCTCGGACTCGCCCGCTTTTCGCAGTATTTT; CDR3: CAWSLGLARFSQYF
V: TRBV6-5; size: NA; D: NA; J: TRBJ2-3; DNA: TGTGCCAGCAGTCGAGGATGGGTCACAGATACGCAGTATTTT; CDR3: CASSRGWVTDTQYF
V: TRBV7-3; size: NA; D: NA; J: TRBJ2-3; DNA: TGTGCCAGCAGCACAGAACTAGAGAAAATCACAGATACGCAGTATTTT; CDR3: CASSTELEKITDTQYF
V: TRBV5-4; size: NA; D: TRBD2; J: TRBJ2-5; DNA: TGTGCCAGCAGCTTGGAGGGACTAGCGGGATCAGAGACCCAGTACTTC; CDR3: CASSLEGLAGSETQYF
V: TRBV2; size: few; D: NA; J: TRBJ2-4; DNA: TGTGCCAGCAGTCCTCAGGGTTCAGCCAAAAACATTCAGTACTTC; CDR3: CASSPQGSAKNIQYF
V: TRBV29-1; size: NA; D: NA; J: TRBJ1-6; DNA: TGCAGCGTTTCAGGTAAACACCTTCTCCACTTT; CDR3: CSVSGKHLLHF
V: TRBV11-2; size: NA; D: NA; J: TRBJ1-2; DNA: TGTGCCAGCAGCCCACAGTTAGCTAACTATGGCTACACCTTC; CDR3: CASSPQLANYGYTF
V: TRBV7-3; size: NA; D: TRBD1; J: TRBJ1-2; DNA: TGTGCCAGCAGCTCGGGACAGGGGCGTTCTAACTATGGCTACACCTTC; CDR3: CASSSGQGRSNYGYTF
V: TRBV24-1; size: once; D: TRBD1; J: TRBJ2-3; DNA: TGTGCCACCAGTGACCCCACATCGGACAGGCTCGCAGATACGCAGTATTTT; CDR3: CATSDPTSDRLADTQYF
V: TRBV10-1; size: NA; D: NA; J: TRBJ2-7; DNA: TGCGCCAGCAGTGAGTCTGGCAGGGAACGCTCCTACGAGCAGTACTTC; CDR3: CASSESGRERSYEQYF
V: TRBV3-1/TRBV3-2; size: NA; D: NA; J: TRBJ2-5; DNA: TGTGCCAGCAGCCCCCGGCCGAGCCGTGGAGACCCTGAGTACTTC; CDR3: CASSPRPSRGDPEYF